This T cell receptor (beta chain) stems from a study of blood T cell repertoires in COVID-19. Overall study context: COVID-19 samples from acute and convalescent phases originated in the United States, Italy and Spain. The analysed material was cDNA or gDNA that came from T cells, B-cell-depleted T cells, or PBMCs.

Enrolled during active infection, Seattle patients were then followed longitudinally. Original analysis: Scientists estimated how many nucleated cells there were by amplifying reference gene primers. Some clones are missing from TCRdb's copy, which holds only in-frame ones; the method was immunoSEQ multiplex PCR. From that table come the V and J calls and clone size; the DNA was used to work out D and trimming. The repertoire holds fewer than 650,000 clones, with roughly nine tenths as singletons. V was shortened by 7 bases and J by 5 bases, with 14 bases between the two germline ends. The CDR3 spans 13 residues. The V gene's germline CDR1 is MNHEY and CDR2 SMNVEV (reference sequence).

Sequencing used peripheral blood. This TCR derives from a woman between 45 and 60 years old with COVID-19, enrolled during active disease. The chain couples TRBV27 to TRBJ1-2, with D perhaps TRBD1 (5 bases). DNA of the CDR3: TGTGCCAGCACCCTGACGCCAGGGTATGGCTACACCTTC. It translates to CASTLTPGYGYTF.